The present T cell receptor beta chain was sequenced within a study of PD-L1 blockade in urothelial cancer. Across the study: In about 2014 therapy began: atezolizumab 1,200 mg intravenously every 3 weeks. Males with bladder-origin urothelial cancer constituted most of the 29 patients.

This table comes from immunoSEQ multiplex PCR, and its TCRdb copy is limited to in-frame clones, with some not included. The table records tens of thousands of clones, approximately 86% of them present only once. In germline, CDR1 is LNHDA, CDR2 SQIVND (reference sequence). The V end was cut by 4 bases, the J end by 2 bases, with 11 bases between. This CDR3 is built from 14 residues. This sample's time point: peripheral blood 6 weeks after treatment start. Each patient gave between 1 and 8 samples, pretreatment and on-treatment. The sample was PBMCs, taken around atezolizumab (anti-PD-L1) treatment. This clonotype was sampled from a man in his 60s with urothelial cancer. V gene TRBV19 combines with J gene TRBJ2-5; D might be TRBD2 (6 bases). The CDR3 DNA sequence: TGTGCCAGTAGTAACCGGGACTTTCAAGAGACCCAGTACTTC. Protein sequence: CASSNRDFQETQYF.